The clone carrying this T cell receptor (beta chain) appeared many times. Its antigen remains unidentified. This entry belongs to a study of T cell repertoires in cytomegalovirus infection. TCRdb itself ran the reads through MiXCR, one entry per CDR3 protein. The data hold approximately 83,000 distinct CDR3 sequences, with around 25% observed a single time. This CDR3 region has 15 residues. V was pared by 0 bases and J by 4 bases, with 4 bases of the junction left unmatched. Germline-derived CDR1 and CDR2 are LGHNA and YSLEER. This TCR was recovered from a human donor in good health (CMV status not recorded). Some clones in this sample may be carry-over from other donors' samples. The material sequenced was CD8+ T cells from cultured PBMCs, taken from culture after CMV antigen stimulation. V and J are TRBV4-3 and TRBJ1-1, with 8 bases aligning to TRBD1. CDR3 DNA: TGCGCCAGCAGCCAAGATACAGGGGGGCCCACTGAAGCTTTCTTT. Its protein is CASSQDTGGPTEAFF.